This T cell receptor beta chain is from a study of cytomegalovirus exposure and HLA in healthy donors. Across the study: The approximately 670 first-cohort repertoires and the approximately 110 validation repertoires shared the same platform, a later analysis reported.

This clone was counted a single time. Its antigen is undetermined. Study results and limitations: TCR beta chains numbering about 160 were designated cytomegalovirus-associated.

V lost 5 bases and J 9 bases, leaving 8 bases between the germline ends. In germline, CDR1 is SGHTA, CDR2 FQGTGA. CDR3 length equals 11 residues. Sequenced by immunoSEQ multiplex PCR; TCRdb stores in-frame clones only, minus some. Among some 250,000 clones listed, about 90% were seen once. Sequenced input: PBMCs. The gene calls are TRBV7-3 and TRBJ2-1; D uncertain. The TCR was taken from a woman in her 30s in good health and CMV-seronegative. CDR3 sequence reads: CASSAGREQFF. CDR3 nucleotide sequence: TGTGCCAGCAGCGCCGGACGTGAGCAGTTCTTC.